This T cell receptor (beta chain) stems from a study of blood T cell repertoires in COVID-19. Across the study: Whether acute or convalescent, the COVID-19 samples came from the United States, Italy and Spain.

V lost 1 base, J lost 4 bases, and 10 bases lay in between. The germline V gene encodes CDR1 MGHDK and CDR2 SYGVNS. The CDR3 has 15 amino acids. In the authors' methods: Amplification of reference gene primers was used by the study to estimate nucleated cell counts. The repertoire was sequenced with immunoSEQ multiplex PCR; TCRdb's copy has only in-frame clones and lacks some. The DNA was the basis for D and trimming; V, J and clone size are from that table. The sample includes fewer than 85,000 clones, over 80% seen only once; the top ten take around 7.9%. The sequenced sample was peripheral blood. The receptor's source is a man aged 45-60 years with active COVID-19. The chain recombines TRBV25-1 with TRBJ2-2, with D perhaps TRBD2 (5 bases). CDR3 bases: TGTGCCAGCAGTGAATCGGGGTTACGCACCGGGGAGCTGTTTTTT. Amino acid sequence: CASSESGLRTGELFF. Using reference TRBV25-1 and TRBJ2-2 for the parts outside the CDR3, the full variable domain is EADIYQTPRYLVIGTGKKITLECSQTMGHDKMYWYQQDPGMELHLIHYSYGVNSTEKGDLSSESTVSRIRTEHFPLTLESARPSHTSQYLCASSESGLRTGELFFGEGSRLTVL.